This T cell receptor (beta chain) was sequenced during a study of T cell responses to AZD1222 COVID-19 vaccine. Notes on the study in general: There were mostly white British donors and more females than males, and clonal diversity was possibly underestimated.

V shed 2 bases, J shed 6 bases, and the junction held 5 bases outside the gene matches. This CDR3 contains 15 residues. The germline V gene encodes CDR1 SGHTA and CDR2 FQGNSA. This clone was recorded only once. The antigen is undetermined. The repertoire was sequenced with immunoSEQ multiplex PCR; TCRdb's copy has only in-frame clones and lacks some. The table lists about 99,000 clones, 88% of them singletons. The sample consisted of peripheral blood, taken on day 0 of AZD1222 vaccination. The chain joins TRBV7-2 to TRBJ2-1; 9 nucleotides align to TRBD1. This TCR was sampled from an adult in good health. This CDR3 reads CASSLQGQGSNEQFF. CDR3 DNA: TGTGCCAGCAGCTTACAGGGACAGGGATCCAATGAGCAGTTCTTC.